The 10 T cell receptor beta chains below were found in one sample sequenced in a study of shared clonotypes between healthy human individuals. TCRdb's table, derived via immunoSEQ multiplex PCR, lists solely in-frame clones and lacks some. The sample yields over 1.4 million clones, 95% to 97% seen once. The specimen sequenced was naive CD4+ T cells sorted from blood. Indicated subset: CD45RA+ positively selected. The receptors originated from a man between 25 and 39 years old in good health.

Here the CDR3 reads CASSSHPGLVTNEQFF. CDR3 nucleotides: TGTGCCAGCAGTTCTCACCCGGGACTAGTCACCAATGAGCAGTTCTTC. The chain links TRBV27 to TRBJ2-1, with 8 bases identical to TRBD2. CDR3 length: 16 amino acids. CDR1 MNHEY and CDR2 SMNVEV come from the germline V gene (reference sequence). Trimming took 4 bases from V and 6 from J; bases not matched to a gene: 11.

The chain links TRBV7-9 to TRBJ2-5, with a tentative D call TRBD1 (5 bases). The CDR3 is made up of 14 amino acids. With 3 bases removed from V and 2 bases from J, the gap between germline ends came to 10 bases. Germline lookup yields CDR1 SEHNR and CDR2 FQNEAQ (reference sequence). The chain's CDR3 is CASSLVRDQETQYF. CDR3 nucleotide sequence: TGTGCCAGCAGCTTGGTCAGGGATCAAGAGACCCAGTACTTC. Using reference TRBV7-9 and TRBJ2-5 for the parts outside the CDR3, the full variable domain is DTGVSQNPRHKITKRGQNVTFRCDPISEHNRLYWYRQTLGQGPEFLTYFQNEAQLEKSRLLSDRFSAERPKGSFSTLEIQRTEQGDSAMYLCASSLVRDQETQYFGPGTRLLVL.

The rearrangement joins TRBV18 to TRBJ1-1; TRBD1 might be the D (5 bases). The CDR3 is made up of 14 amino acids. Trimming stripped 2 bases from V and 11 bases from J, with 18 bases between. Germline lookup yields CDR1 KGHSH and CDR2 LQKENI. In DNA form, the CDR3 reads TGTGCCAGCTCACCATTAGAAGGGGAACGATCTGCTTTCTTT. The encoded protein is CASSPLEGERSAFF.

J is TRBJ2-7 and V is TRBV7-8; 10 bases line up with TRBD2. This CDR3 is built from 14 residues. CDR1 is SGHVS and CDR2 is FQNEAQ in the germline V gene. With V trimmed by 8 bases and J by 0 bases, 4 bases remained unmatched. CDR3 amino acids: CASLSGRPSYEQYF. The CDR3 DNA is TGTGCCAGCCTTAGCGGGAGGCCCTCCTACGAGCAGTACTTC.

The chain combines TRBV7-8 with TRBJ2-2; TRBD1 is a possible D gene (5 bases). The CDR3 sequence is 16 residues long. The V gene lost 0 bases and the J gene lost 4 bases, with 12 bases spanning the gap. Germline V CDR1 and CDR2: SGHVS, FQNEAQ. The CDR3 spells CASSLAYRTSTGELFF. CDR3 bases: TGTGCCAGCAGCTTAGCGTATAGGACAAGCACCGGGGAGCTGTTTTTT.

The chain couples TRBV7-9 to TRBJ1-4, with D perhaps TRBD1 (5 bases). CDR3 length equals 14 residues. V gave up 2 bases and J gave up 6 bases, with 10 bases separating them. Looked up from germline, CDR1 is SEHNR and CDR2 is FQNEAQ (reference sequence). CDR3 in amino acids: CASSLMGGDEKLFF. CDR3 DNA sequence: TGTGCCAGCAGCTTAATGGGAGGGGATGAAAAACTGTTTTTT. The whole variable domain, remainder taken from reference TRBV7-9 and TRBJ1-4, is DTGVSQNPRHKITKRGQNVTFRCDPISEHNRLYWYRQTLGQGPEFLTYFQNEAQLEKSRLLSDRFSAERPKGSFSTLEIQRTEQGDSAMYLCASSLMGGDEKLFFGSGTQLSVL.

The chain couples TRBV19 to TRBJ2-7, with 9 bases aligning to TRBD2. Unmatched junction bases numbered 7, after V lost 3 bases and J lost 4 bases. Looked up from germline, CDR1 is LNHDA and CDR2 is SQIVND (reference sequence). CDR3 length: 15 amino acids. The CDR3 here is CASSIAGGRWYEQYF. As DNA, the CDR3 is TGTGCCAGTAGTATTGCGGGAGGGAGATGGTACGAGCAGTACTTC.

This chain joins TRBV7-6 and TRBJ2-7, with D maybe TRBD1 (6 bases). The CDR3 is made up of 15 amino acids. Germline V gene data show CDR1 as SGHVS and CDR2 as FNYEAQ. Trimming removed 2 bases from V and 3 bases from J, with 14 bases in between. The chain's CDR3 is CASSLYEDSYYEQYF. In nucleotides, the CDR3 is TGTGCCAGCAGCTTATACGAGGACAGTTACTACGAGCAGTACTTC.

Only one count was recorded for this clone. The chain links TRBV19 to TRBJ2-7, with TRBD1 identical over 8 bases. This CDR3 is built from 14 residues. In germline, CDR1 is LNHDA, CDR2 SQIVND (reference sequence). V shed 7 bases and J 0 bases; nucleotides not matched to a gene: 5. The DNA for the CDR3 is TGTGCCAGTAAGACTACAGGGGGCTCCTACGAGCAGTACTTC. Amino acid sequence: CASKTTGGSYEQYF.

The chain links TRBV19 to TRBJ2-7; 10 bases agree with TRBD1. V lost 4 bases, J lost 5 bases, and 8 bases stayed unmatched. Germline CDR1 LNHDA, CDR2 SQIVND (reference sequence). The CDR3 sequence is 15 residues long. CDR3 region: CASSRGRDRGDEQYF. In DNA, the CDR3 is TGTGCCAGTAGTAGAGGCCGGGACAGGGGAGACGAGCAGTACTTC.